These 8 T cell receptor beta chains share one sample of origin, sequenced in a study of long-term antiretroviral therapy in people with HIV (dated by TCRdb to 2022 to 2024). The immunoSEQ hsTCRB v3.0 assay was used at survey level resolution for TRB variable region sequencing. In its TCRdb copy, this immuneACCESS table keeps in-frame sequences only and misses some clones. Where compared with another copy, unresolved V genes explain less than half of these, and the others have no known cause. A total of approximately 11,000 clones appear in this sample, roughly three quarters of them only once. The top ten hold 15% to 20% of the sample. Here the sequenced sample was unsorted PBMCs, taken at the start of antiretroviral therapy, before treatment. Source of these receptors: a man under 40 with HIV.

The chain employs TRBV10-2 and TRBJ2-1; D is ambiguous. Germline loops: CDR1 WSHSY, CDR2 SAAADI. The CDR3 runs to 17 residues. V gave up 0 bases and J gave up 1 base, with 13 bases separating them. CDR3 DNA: TGCGCCAGCAGTGAGTCGAAGAACATTCCTTCCTACAATGAGCAGTTCTTC. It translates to CASSESKNIPSYNEQFF.

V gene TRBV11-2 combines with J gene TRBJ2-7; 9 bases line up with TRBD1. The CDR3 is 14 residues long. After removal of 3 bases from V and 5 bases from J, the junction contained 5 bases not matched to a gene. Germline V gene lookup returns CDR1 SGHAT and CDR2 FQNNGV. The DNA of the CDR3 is TGTGCCAGCAGCTTTGACAGGGGGAGGCACGAGCAGTACTTC. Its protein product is CASSFDRGRHEQYF.

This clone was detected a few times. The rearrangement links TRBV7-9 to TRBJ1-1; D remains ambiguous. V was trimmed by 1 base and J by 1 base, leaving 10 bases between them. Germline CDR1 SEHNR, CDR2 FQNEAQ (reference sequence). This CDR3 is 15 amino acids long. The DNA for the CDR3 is TGTGCCAGCAGCTTAGTCCCCATAGGGAACACTGAAGCTTTCTTT. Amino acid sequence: CASSLVPIGNTEAFF.

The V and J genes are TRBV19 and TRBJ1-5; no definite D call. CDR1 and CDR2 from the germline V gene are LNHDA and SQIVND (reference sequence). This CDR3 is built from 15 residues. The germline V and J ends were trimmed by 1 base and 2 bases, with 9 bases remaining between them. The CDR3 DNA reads TGTGCCAGTAGTATAGCCGTTGTAGGCAATCAGCCCCAGCATTTT. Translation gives CASSIAVVGNQPQHF.

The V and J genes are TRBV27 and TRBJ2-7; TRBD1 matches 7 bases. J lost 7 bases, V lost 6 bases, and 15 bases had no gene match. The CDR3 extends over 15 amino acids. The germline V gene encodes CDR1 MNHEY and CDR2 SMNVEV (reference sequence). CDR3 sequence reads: CASRDLTGTPWEQYF. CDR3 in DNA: TGTGCCAGCAGAGACTTGACAGGGACCCCTTGGGAGCAGTACTTC.

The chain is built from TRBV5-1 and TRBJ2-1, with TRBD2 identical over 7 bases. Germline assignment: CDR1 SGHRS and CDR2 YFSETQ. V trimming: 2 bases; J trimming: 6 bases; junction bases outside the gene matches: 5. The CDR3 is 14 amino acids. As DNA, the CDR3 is TGCGCCAGCAGCTTTTCGGGAGGCGGCAATGAGCAGTTCTTC. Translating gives CASSFSGGGNEQFF.

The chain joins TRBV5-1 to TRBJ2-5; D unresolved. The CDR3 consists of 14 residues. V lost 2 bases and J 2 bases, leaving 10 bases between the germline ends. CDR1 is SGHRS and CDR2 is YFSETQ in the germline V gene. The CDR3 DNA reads TGCGCCAGCAGCTTCGGAGTGGGGCAAGAGACCCAGTACTTC. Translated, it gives CASSFGVGQETQYF.

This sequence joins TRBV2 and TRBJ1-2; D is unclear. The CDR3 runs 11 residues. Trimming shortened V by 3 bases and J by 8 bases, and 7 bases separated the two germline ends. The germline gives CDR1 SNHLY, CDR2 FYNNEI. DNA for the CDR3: TGTGCCAGCAGTGATCCAGGCGGCTACACCTTC. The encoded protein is CASSDPGGYTF.